The rows below give T cell receptor beta chains drawn from one sample of a study of T cell repertoires in cytomegalovirus infection. Each CDR3 protein gets one entry after TCRdb re-called the reads with MiXCR. The top ten clones hold around 41% of a sample with about 110,000 distinct CDR3 sequences, about 33% of them seen once. The antigens of these receptors remain unknown. This material consisted of CD8+ T cells from cultured PBMCs, taken from culture after CMV antigen stimulation. Receptors were obtained from a human donor in good health (CMV status not recorded). Some clones in this sample may be carry-over from other donors' samples. CDR3s include the opening cysteine and the closing phenylalanine or tryptophan. The order of the fields is clone size, V gene, D gene, J gene, CDR3 protein, CDR3 DNA. D genes are given only for firm matches. The listing skips clone size in some rows; elsewhere it reads once, few, many or a size class.

abundance: few; v_gene: TRBV7-9; d_gene: .; j_gene: TRBJ1-5; CDR3aa: CASSREGPGNQPQHF; CDR3nt: TGTGCCAGCTCCCGAGAGGGGCCCGGCAATCAGCCCCAGCATTTT
abundance: .; v_gene: TRBV6-5; d_gene: TRBD2; j_gene: TRBJ2-3; CDR3aa: CASSYGLAGLRYTDTQYF; CDR3nt: TGTGCCAGCAGTTACGGGCTAGCGGGGTTACGCTACACAGATACGCAGTATTTT
abundance: .; v_gene: TRBV7-8; d_gene: TRBD1; j_gene: TRBJ1-1; CDR3aa: CASSLALAGGRNTEAFF; CDR3nt: TGTGCCAGCAGCTTAGCTTTGGCAGGGGGCAGGAACACTGAAGCTTTCTTT
abundance: few; v_gene: TRBV4-3; d_gene: TRBD1; j_gene: TRBJ1-3; CDR3aa: CASSQETGISGNTIYF; CDR3nt: TGCGCCAGCAGCCAAGAGACAGGGATCTCTGGAAACACCATATATTTT
abundance: many; v_gene: TRBV28; d_gene: .; j_gene: TRBJ1-6; CDR3aa: CASSSSPSSYNSPLHF; CDR3nt: TGTGCCAGCAGTTCCAGTCCAAGCTCCTATAATTCACCCCTCCACTTT
abundance: .; v_gene: TRBV6-8; d_gene: .; j_gene: TRBJ2-3; CDR3aa: CASTPEQGLLDTQYF; CDR3nt: TGTGCCAGCACCCCAGAACAGGGACTACTTGATACGCAGTATTTT
abundance: .; v_gene: TRBV4-2; d_gene: .; j_gene: TRBJ1-1; CDR3aa: CASSLDAGIPVGTEAFF; CDR3nt: TGTGCCAGCAGCCTCGACGCGGGGATCCCAGTGGGGACTGAAGCTTTCTTT
abundance: .; v_gene: TRBV4-1; d_gene: .; j_gene: TRBJ2-7; CDR3aa: CASSQGHGWEEYF; CDR3nt: TGCGCCAGCAGCCAAGGTCATGGGTGGGAGGAGTACTTC
abundance: .; v_gene: TRBV27; d_gene: TRBD1; j_gene: TRBJ1-2; CDR3aa: CASRSTGGGYGYTF; CDR3nt: TGTGCCAGCAGATCGACAGGGGGCGGATATGGCTACACCTTC
abundance: .; v_gene: TRBV6-1; d_gene: .; j_gene: TRBJ1-1; CDR3aa: CASSDPIGAAYMNTEAFF; CDR3nt: TGTGCCAGCAGTGATCCTATTGGGGCAGCCTACATGAACACTGAAGCTTTCTTT
abundance: few; v_gene: TRBV2; d_gene: TRBD1; j_gene: TRBJ1-5; CDR3aa: CASSDVGTGRYQPQHF; CDR3nt: TGTGCCAGCAGTGATGTGGGGACAGGGAGGTATCAGCCCCAGCATTTT
abundance: few; v_gene: TRBV7-3; d_gene: TRBD1; j_gene: TRBJ2-7; CDR3aa: CASSPTGGNEAVQYF; CDR3nt: TGTGCCAGCAGCCCGACAGGGGGCAACGAGGCGGTGCAGTACTTC
abundance: .; v_gene: TRBV27; d_gene: .; j_gene: TRBJ2-5; CDR3aa: CASRDLLEETQYF; CDR3nt: TGTGCCAGCAGGGACCTTCTTGAAGAGACCCAGTACTTC
abundance: .; v_gene: TRBV9; d_gene: .; j_gene: TRBJ2-1; CDR3aa: CASSDPGGGNNEQFF; CDR3nt: TGTGCCAGCAGCGACCCCGGGGGCGGTAACAATGAGCAGTTCTTC
abundance: many; v_gene: TRBV27; d_gene: TRBD1; j_gene: TRBJ2-1; CDR3aa: CASRITGTGNNEQFF; CDR3nt: TGTGCCAGCAGAATTACCGGGACAGGGAACAATGAGCAGTTCTTC
abundance: few; v_gene: TRBV6-2/TRBV6-3; d_gene: .; j_gene: TRBJ1-5; CDR3aa: CASSYSSRVTRPQHF; CDR3nt: TGTGCCAGCAGTTACTCGTCCCGGGTTACTCGACCCCAGCATTTT
abundance: .; v_gene: TRBV4-1; d_gene: TRBD1; j_gene: TRBJ1-2; CDR3aa: CASSQEGQGAVDGYTF; CDR3nt: TGCGCCAGCAGCCAAGAGGGACAGGGGGCGGTTGATGGCTACACCTTC
abundance: .; v_gene: TRBV12-3/TRBV12-4; d_gene: .; j_gene: TRBJ2-5; CDR3aa: CASSSPGETQYF; CDR3nt: TGTGCCAGCAGTTCCCCGGGGGAGACCCAGTACTTC
abundance: .; v_gene: TRBV7-6; d_gene: .; j_gene: TRBJ2-1; CDR3aa: CASSLAEGLEQFF; CDR3nt: TGTGCCAGCAGCTTAGCGGAGGGGTTAGAGCAGTTCTTC
abundance: .; v_gene: TRBV4-2; d_gene: .; j_gene: TRBJ2-7; CDR3aa: CASSQGRGINEQYF; CDR3nt: TGTGCCAGCAGCCAAGGGAGGGGGATAAACGAGCAGTACTTC
abundance: few; v_gene: TRBV27; d_gene: TRBD1; j_gene: TRBJ1-4; CDR3aa: CASSSTGGAGVEKLFF; CDR3nt: TGTGCCAGCAGTTCGACAGGGGGCGCCGGTGTTGAAAAACTGTTTTTT
abundance: few; v_gene: TRBV4-1; d_gene: .; j_gene: TRBJ1-1; CDR3aa: CASSQDPALNTEAFF; CDR3nt: TGCGCCAGCAGCCAAGACCCAGCACTGAACACTGAAGCTTTCTTT
abundance: .; v_gene: TRBV25-1; d_gene: .; j_gene: TRBJ1-4; CDR3aa: CASSAYVSEKLFF; CDR3nt: TGTGCCAGCAGTGCCTACGTCAGTGAAAAACTGTTTTTT
abundance: .; v_gene: TRBV7-2; d_gene: .; j_gene: TRBJ2-7; CDR3aa: CASSLPPDRSRYEQYF; CDR3nt: TGTGCCAGCAGCTTACCGCCAGACAGGAGTCGCTACGAGCAGTACTTC
abundance: .; v_gene: TRBV27; d_gene: .; j_gene: TRBJ1-3; CDR3aa: CASSPRPGNTIYF; CDR3nt: TGTGCCAGCAGCCCTCGGCCTGGAAACACCATATATTTT
abundance: few; v_gene: TRBV7-2; d_gene: TRBD2; j_gene: TRBJ2-3; CDR3aa: CASSPLAGAFTDTQYF; CDR3nt: TGTGCCAGCAGCCCACTAGCGGGGGCCTTCACAGATACGCAGTATTTT
abundance: .; v_gene: TRBV19; d_gene: TRBD1; j_gene: TRBJ2-3; CDR3aa: CASRSSGTDTDTQYF; CDR3nt: TGTGCCAGTAGGTCTTCCGGGACAGACACAGATACGCAGTATTTT
abundance: few; v_gene: TRBV5-4; d_gene: .; j_gene: TRBJ1-6; CDR3aa: CASSLGTGVSPLHF; CDR3nt: TGTGCCAGCAGCTTGGGTACAGGTGTTTCACCCCTCCACTTT
abundance: .; v_gene: TRBV10-3; d_gene: TRBD1; j_gene: TRBJ2-7; CDR3aa: CAISVFGSDGQDYEQYF; CDR3nt: TGTGCCATCAGTGTTTTTGGGTCTGACGGACAGGACTACGAGCAGTACTTC
abundance: few; v_gene: TRBV2; d_gene: .; j_gene: TRBJ1-1; CDR3aa: CASSPSPLGGTEAFF; CDR3nt: TGTGCCAGCAGCCCCTCTCCGCTTGGGGGGACTGAAGCTTTCTTT
abundance: .; v_gene: TRBV11-3; d_gene: .; j_gene: TRBJ1-1; CDR3aa: CASSFTVGTEAFF; CDR3nt: TGTGCCAGCAGCTTTACAGTGGGGACTGAAGCTTTCTTT
abundance: .; v_gene: TRBV7-9; d_gene: TRBD1; j_gene: TRBJ2-5; CDR3aa: CASSFAGQDGETQYF; CDR3nt: TGTGCCAGCAGCTTCGCGGGACAGGACGGAGAGACCCAGTACTTC
abundance: few; v_gene: TRBV6-1; d_gene: TRBD1; j_gene: TRBJ2-1; CDR3aa: CASSELRQGAYNEQFF; CDR3nt: TGTGCCAGCAGTGAACTAAGGCAGGGGGCCTACAATGAGCAGTTCTTC
abundance: few; v_gene: TRBV7-8; d_gene: .; j_gene: TRBJ2-5; CDR3aa: CASSPGLAGALIETQYF; CDR3nt: TGTGCCAGCAGTCCGGGGTTGGCGGGGGCTCTCATCGAGACCCAGTACTTC
abundance: .; v_gene: TRBV19; d_gene: .; j_gene: TRBJ2-7; CDR3aa: CASGDSQGEQYF; CDR3nt: TGTGCCAGCGGAGACAGTCAGGGTGAGCAGTACTTC
abundance: .; v_gene: TRBV12-3/TRBV12-4; d_gene: .; j_gene: TRBJ1-2; CDR3aa: CASSTDRLYGYTF; CDR3nt: TGTGCCAGCAGTACCGACAGGCTATATGGCTACACCTTC